What follows are 9 T cell receptor beta chains derived from one specimen sequenced in a study of cytomegalovirus exposure and HLA in healthy donors. Both 60 Vbeta primers and 13 Jbeta primers went into the PCR. This table comes from immunoSEQ multiplex PCR, and its TCRdb copy is limited to in-frame clones, with some not included. The sample includes some 140,000 clones, around 79% seen only once; the top ten take about 8.3%. Material: PBMCs. The source is a man aged 25-45 years in good health and CMV-seropositive.

For this clone: At the DNA level, this CDR3 is encoded by other sequences in the same sample as well. The J gene is TRBJ1-2, the V gene TRBV2; 10 nucleotides match TRBD1. The trim removed 3 bases at V and 4 bases at J, leaving 5 bases unmatched. The V gene's germline CDR1 is SNHLY and CDR2 FYNNEI. This CDR3 contains 15 residues. The CDR3 sequence: CASSERDRGAYGYTF. The CDR3, as DNA: TGTGCCAGCAGTGAGCGGGACAGGGGAGCCTATGGCTACACCTTC.

J is TRBJ2-1 and V is TRBV30; D possibly corresponds to TRBD1 (5 bases). V was pared by 0 bases and J by 5 bases, with 11 bases between. The germline V gene has CDR1 GTSNPN and CDR2 SVGIG (reference sequence). This CDR3 has 14 amino acids. The CDR3 spells CAWSVGRVNNEQFF. In nucleotides, the CDR3 is TGTGCCTGGAGTGTGGGCAGGGTAAACAATGAGCAGTTCTTC.

V and J are TRBV10-3 and TRBJ2-3; 11 bases line up with TRBD1. CDR3 length: 15 residues. The V and J ends lost 6 bases and 4 bases, in that order; junction bases with no gene match: 6. CDR1 is ENHRY, CDR2 SYGVKD, per germline. The CDR3 DNA follows: TGTGCCATCAGGAAGGGGGGACAGGGGGCAGATACGCAGTATTTT. It translates to CAIRKGGQGADTQYF.

The rearrangement joins TRBV19 to TRBJ1-3; D gene ambiguous. Between the trimmed V and J ends, which lost 1 base and 2 bases, there was a span of 12 bases. This CDR3 is built from 16 residues. CDR1 is LNHDA, CDR2 SQIVND, per germline (reference sequence). The DNA of the CDR3 is TGTGCCAGTAGTATAGCGACCCGCGGGCCTGGAAACACCATATATTTT. This translates into CASSIATRGPGNTIYF.

In this sample, this clone turned up a few times. The rearrangement links TRBV29-1 to TRBJ2-3; D gene unclear. Germline V CDR1 and CDR2: SQVTM, ANQGSEA. Trimming removed 6 bases at V and 3 bases at J, with 19 bases between. The CDR3 covers 15 residues. The CDR3 bases are TGCAGCGTCCCAGTTAGCCCCGATTTTACAGATACGCAGTATTTT. It translates to CSVPVSPDFTDTQYF.

The chain employs TRBV9 and TRBJ1-1, with 9 positions matching TRBD1. The trim removed 3 bases at V and 7 bases at J, leaving 7 bases unmatched. CDR1 is SGDLS, CDR2 YYNGEE, per germline. The CDR3 is made up of 14 amino acids. CDR3 in amino acids: CASSAGNRGREAFF. As DNA, the CDR3 is TGTGCCAGCAGCGCCGGCAACAGGGGGCGTGAAGCTTTCTTT.

V usage is TRBV2 and J usage is TRBJ1-4; TRBD1 matches at 7 bases. Germline CDR1 is SNHLY and CDR2 is FYNNEI. V lost 7 bases and J lost 16; bases outside the gene matches: 12. This CDR3 has 12 residues. CDR3 sequence (DNA): TGTGCCAGCACTGTCGTTGGACAGGATCCGTTTTTT. As protein: CASTVVGQDPFF. Based on the CDR3 plus reference TRBV2 and TRBJ1-4, the full variable domain is EPEVTQTPSHQVTQMGQEVILRCVPISNHLYFYWYRQILGQKVEFLVSFYNNEISEKSEIFDDQFSVERPDGSNFTLKIRSTKLEDSAMYFCASTVVGQDPFFGSGTQLSVL.

This clone was seen a few times. The rearrangement links TRBV30 to TRBJ1-1; D may be TRBD1 (6 bases). Trimming removed 5 bases at V and 1 base at J, with 11 bases between. CDR3 size: 13 residues. Germline V gives CDR1 GTSNPN, CDR2 SVGIG (reference sequence). The CDR3 coding sequence is TGTGCCTGGGTAAAACAGGGGAACACTGAAGCTTTCTTT. It is translated as CAWVKQGNTEAFF.

The DNA of the CDR3 is TGTGCCAGCAGCCAAGAACCGGGACAGGTTATCTACGAGCAGTACTTC. It yields the protein CASSQEPGQVIYEQYF. The V and J genes are TRBV4-2 and TRBJ2-7; 8 bases line up with TRBD1. This CDR3 comprises 16 residues. Germline V gene sequence: CDR1 LGHNA, CDR2 YNFKEQ. V lost 0 bases, J lost 3 bases, and 7 bases stayed unmatched.